This TCR beta chain was obtained from a study of PD-1 blockade in mismatch repair-deficient tumors (dated by TCRdb to the late 2010s). Notes on the research overall: Between late 2013 and September 2016, 90 or so consecutive patients with 11 to 12 mismatch repair-deficient cancer types, all previously treated and progressing, were enrolled in the trial. Tumor-associated T cell clones in the peripheral blood of patients responding to PD-1 blockade were tracked using deep sequencing of TCR CDR3 regions. What the study reported, not specific to this receptor: Tumor-resident clones, often undetectable in blood before treatment, expanded rapidly after pembrolizumab and then contracted, generally before radiologic responses.

V lost 1 base and J lost 2 bases; the stretch between them is 12 bases long. The CDR3 starts with the cysteine, ends with the phenylalanine, and has 15 residues. Only the CDR3 region is kept as DNA, spanning 45 bases read in frame from base 1. CDR1 and CDR2, looked up from the germline V gene (reference sequence), are SGHNT and YYREEE. Comment on this clone: Its antigen remains undetermined. It has no much larger one-base neighbor in the sample; base qualities were not kept.

The method was the immunoSEQ multiplex PCR assay. TCRdb retrieved this table from immuneACCESS and kept in-frame rearrangements only. Not all clones are present; in checked studies, unresolved V genes account for under half, and no reason is known for the remainder. The sample table lists 100,000 to 150,000 clones, roughly 86% of them with a count of one. In total, the top ten clones hold roughly 14% of the sample. Mismatch repair deficiency in every enrolled patient was established by polymerase chain reaction or immunohistochemistry. TCR sequencing was carried out for three patients who responded to pembrolizumab therapy. Pembrolizumab PD-1 blockade was prospectively tested in advanced mismatch repair-deficient cancers, regardless of tissue of origin, in the phase II trial. Serial peripheral blood T cell samples were collected before and at multiple times after starting PD-1 blockade. Blood sampling time points were reported as weeks after the first dose of pembrolizumab.

This TCR came from an adult with mismatch repair-deficient cancer. Sequences were derived from peripheral blood, sampled 44 weeks after starting pembrolizumab. The chain links TRBV5-4 with TRBJ2-5; perhaps TRBD1 is the D gene, with 6 bases matching. The CDR3 protein is CASSLHTGTQETQYF. The base sequence is TGTGCCAGCAGCTTGCACACCGGGACACAAGAGACCCAGTACTTC.